The entry below gives a single T cell receptor beta chain sequence along with its context. Ophthalmopathy patients had moderate-to-severe active disease, CAS ≥3, NOSPECS ≥4, and disease duration under 3 months. These data originate in a study of T cells in Graves' hyperthyroidism and ophthalmopathy. RNA transcripts were the template for amplifying TCR beta CDR3 regions. TCR CDR3 underwent first-round RT-PCR with the HTBI primer set. TCRdb processed the multiplex PCR reads anew with MiXCR; each CDR3 protein has one entry. The repertoire includes about 250,000 distinct CDR3 sequences, almost 25% of them detected once, and around 32% sits in the top ten. What was sequenced was blood. The sequence was obtained from a woman aged 35 to 49 with Graves' ophthalmopathy.

The CDR3 spells CASRGTYSNQPQHF. In DNA, the CDR3 is TGTGCCAGCAGGGGGACGTATAGCAATCAGCCCCAGCATTTT. The chain employs TRBV2 and TRBJ1-5, with a weak D call TRBD1 (5 bases). CDR1 SNHLY and CDR2 FYNNEI come from the germline V gene. The V end was cut by 6 bases, the J end by 0 bases, with 9 bases between. This CDR3 region has 14 residues.